A single sample gave rise to the 6 T cell receptor beta chains below, sequenced in a study of blood T cells in healthy people across ages. Alongside a J-beta primer mix, a sample-barcoded 5' primer served in a second PCR lasting about 7 to 11 cycles. TCRdb processed the 5' RACE reads anew with MiXCR; each CDR3 protein has one entry. The top ten hold approximately 7.7% of the sample, which has 1.5 million to 2 million distinct CDR3 sequences, under 30% seen once. Sequenced sample: blood. The receptors were sampled from a woman in her 30s in good health.

This rearrangement joins TRBV3-1 to TRBJ2-5; TRBD2 agrees at 7 bases. The junction had 4 bases not matched to a gene; V was cut back by 0 bases and J by 3 bases. This CDR3 contains 15 residues. In germline, CDR1 is LGHDT, CDR2 YNNKEL (reference sequence). CDR3 coding DNA: TGTGCCAGCAGCCAAGACCTGGCGGGAGAAGAGACCCAGTACTTC. Its translation: CASSQDLAGEETQYF.

This clonotype was detected a few times. CDR3 bases: TGCGCCAGCAGCTTGGGCCTAGCAGGCGGGGAGCTGTTTTTT. Residues: CASSLGLAGGELFF. J is TRBJ2-2 and V is TRBV5-1; D might be TRBD2 (5 bases). The ends were cut back, 0 bases at V and 7 bases at J, with 10 bases in the middle. The CDR3 covers 14 residues. Germline V gene sequence: CDR1 SGHRS, CDR2 YFSETQ.

This clonotype was found many times. The V gene is TRBV11-2, the J gene TRBJ2-5, with 8 positions matching TRBD1. V dropped 6 bases and J dropped 1; count of bases not matched to a gene: 4. The CDR3 extends over 14 amino acids. CDR1 is SGHAT and CDR2 is FQNNGV in the germline V gene. The CDR3 region has the DNA TGTGCCAGCAGTACAGGGGGGCCCCAAGAGACCCAGTACTTC. Its translation is CASSTGGPQETQYF.

This CDR3 is CASRSLPGGGSTEAFF. CDR3 DNA sequence: TGTGCCAGCCGATCACTGCCGGGCGGGGGATCCACTGAAGCTTTCTTT. The J gene is TRBJ1-1, the V gene TRBV5-6; D is possibly TRBD1 (5 bases). Trimming stripped 7 bases from V and 4 bases from J, with 23 bases between. Germline values: CDR1 SGHDT, CDR2 YYEEEE. This CDR3 has 16 residues.

V is TRBV6-2 or TRBV6-3 and J is TRBJ2-1, with D hard to call. The germline V and J ends were trimmed by 5 bases and 10 bases, with 18 bases remaining between them. Germline CDR1 reads MNHEY; CDR2 reads SVGEGT. The CDR3 sequence is 14 residues long. CDR3 protein: CASSGLWDRLEQFF. Written as DNA, the CDR3 is TGTGCCAGCAGTGGTTTATGGGATCGGCTCGAGCAGTTCTTC.

As to this clonotype: The junction differs from germline at one of its ends, possibly a read error. This sequence joins TRBV20-1 and TRBJ2-7, with D maybe TRBD1 (6 bases). This CDR3 spans 12 amino acids. Germline CDR1 is DFQATT and CDR2 is SNEGSKA (reference sequence). The CDR3 bases are TGCAGTGCTAGGGACAGAGCCTACAAGCAGTACTTC. Its protein product is CSARDRAYKQYF.